This TCR beta chain emerged from a study of tumor-infiltrating lymphocytes in localized non-small cell lung cancer. As for the study in general: Each patient gave resected tumor and non-adjacent uninvolved lung tissue.

Germline CDR1 reads MNHEY; CDR2 reads SMNVEV (reference sequence). Trimming stripped 3 bases from V and 0 bases from J, with 14 bases between. This CDR3 is built from 17 residues. TCRdb's copy holds only in-frame clones and misses some; the assay was immunoSEQ multiplex PCR. Here the sample spans 4,000 to 6,000 clones, approximately 71% being singletons. The sequence derives from a human donor with non-small cell lung cancer. The chain couples TRBV27 to TRBJ2-2, with no clear D. The specimen sequenced was lung tumor tissue. CDR3 protein: CASSFLSVPTNTGELFF. The CDR3 DNA is TGTGCCAGCAGTTTCCTCTCAGTCCCCACGAACACCGGGGAGCTGTTTTTT.